The next 8 T cell receptor beta chains were all read from a single sample in a study of shared clonotypes between healthy human individuals. Only in-frame clones appear in the TCRdb table, and some are missing; sequencing was by immunoSEQ multiplex PCR. The table lists 1,500,000 or so clones, approximately 98.5% of them singletons. The specimen sequenced was naive CD4+ T cells sorted from blood. As for subset: CD45RA+ positively selected. These receptors were collected from a man aged 25 to 45 in good health.

CDR3 nucleotide sequence: TGTGCCAGCTCACAACAGCGGGAGCAATCGTCAGAGCAGTACTTC. Residues: CASSQQREQSSEQYF. This rearrangement joins TRBV18 to TRBJ2-7; 8 bases fit TRBD2. The J segment lost 7 bases and the V segment lost 4 bases, leaving 12 bases of the junction unmatched. CDR3 length equals 15 residues. Looked up from germline, CDR1 is KGHSH and CDR2 is LQKENI.

In the case of this clone: Different DNA sequences within this sample yield the same CDR3. As DNA, the CDR3 is TGCAGCGTGGGAGGGTACAATGAGCAGTTCTTC. This encodes CSVGGYNEQFF. The chain recombines TRBV29-1 with TRBJ2-1, with 7 bases matching TRBD2. With 6 bases clipped from V and 4 bases from J, the junction kept 0 bases outside the gene matches. Germline CDR1 is SQVTM and CDR2 is ANQGSEA. The CDR3 runs 11 residues.

J is TRBJ2-2 and V is TRBV7-8; the D is unclear. The V end lost 8 bases, the J end lost 2 bases, and 15 bases lay between the germline ends. The CDR3 totals 15 residues. Germline-derived CDR1 and CDR2 are SGHVS and FQNEAQ. CDR3 residues: CASSTDRINTGELFF. The CDR3 region has the DNA TGTGCCAGCTCGACCGACCGCATCAACACCGGGGAGCTGTTTTTT.

This clone was detected only once. This chain joins TRBV6-1 and TRBJ2-7; D is uncertain. V was clipped by 1 base and J by 3 bases, with 16 bases between them. Germline assignment: CDR1 MNHNS and CDR2 SASEGT. The CDR3 sequence is 16 residues long. The DNA for the CDR3 is TGTGCCAGCAGTGAAGTGTGGACGCGCCAAAGCTACGAGCAGTACTTC. It is translated as CASSEVWTRQSYEQYF.

This chain links TRBV2 with TRBJ2-3, with D possibly being TRBD1 or TRBD2 (5 bases each). Germline V lookup: CDR1 SNHLY, CDR2 FYNNEI. V was cut by 8 bases and J by 2 bases, with 17 bases left in between. The CDR3 covers 15 residues. CDR3 DNA: TGTGCCAGCTCCTTCAGGGACGGATCCACAGATACGCAGTATTTT. Translated: CASSFRDGSTDTQYF.

The genes are TRBV4-1 and TRBJ2-5; TRBD2 matches at 11 bases. This CDR3 contains 17 residues. The ends lost 3 bases at V and 4 bases at J; junction bases unmatched: 10. CDR1 MGHRA and CDR2 YSYEKL come from the germline V gene. This chain's CDR3 is CASSQGPIGLAGETQYF. The CDR3 DNA follows: TGCGCCAGCAGCCAGGGGCCCATCGGACTAGCGGGAGAGACCCAGTACTTC.

V and J are TRBV11-1 and TRBJ2-7; no clear D gene. The V gene's germline CDR1 is SGHAT and CDR2 FQDESV (reference sequence). CDR3 length: 13 residues. Between the trimmed V and J ends, which lost 5 bases and 6 bases, there was a span of 14 bases. The CDR3 region has the DNA TGTGCCAGCAGCCCAACTGCTACTGGCGAGCAGTACTTC. It yields the protein CASSPTATGEQYF.

The chain uses TRBV7-9 and TRBJ2-7; 8 bases fit TRBD2. V shed 5 bases, J shed 3 bases, and the junction held 15 bases outside the gene matches. The CDR3 covers 17 residues. Germline V CDR1 and CDR2: SEHNR, FQNEAQ (reference sequence). The CDR3 spells CASSHKAGTSRHYEQYF. The CDR3 bases are TGTGCCAGCAGCCACAAAGCCGGGACTAGTCGTCACTACGAGCAGTACTTC. Filled out from reference TRBV7-9 and TRBJ2-7, the complete variable domain reads DTGVSQNPRHKITKRGQNVTFRCDPISEHNRLYWYRQTLGQGPEFLTYFQNEAQLEKSRLLSDRFSAERPKGSFSTLEIQRTEQGDSAMYLCASSHKAGTSRHYEQYFGPGTRLTVT.